A selection of T cell receptor beta chains follows, all from one sample in a study of radiotherapy plus CTLA-4 blockade in lung cancer. Measured with immunoSEQ multiplex PCR; TCRdb has only the in-frame clones, and not every one. The table includes over 50,000 clones, under 85% detected once. The starting material was peripheral blood, obtained from a patient treated with radiotherapy plus ipilimumab. These receptors all stem from a human donor with non-small cell lung cancer who had a partial response to radiotherapy plus ipilimumab. Each CDR3 is given without its conserved first and last residue.

v_call	j_call	cdr3_aa
TRBV7-2	TRBJ2-3	ASSLASGGHTDTQY
TRBV6-1	TRBJ2-3	ASSEEVSSGGLDTQY
TRBV7-6	TRBJ2-5	ASSEQPMGGTQY
TRBV5-6	TRBJ2-5	ASSLLAGGQQETQY
TRBV27	TRBJ2-1	ASSLAVRVGAYNEQF
TRBV7-9	TRBJ1-5	ASSLTGTASNQPQH
TRBV7-9	TRBJ2-3	ASSLKLTSTDTQY
TRBV7-9	TRBJ2-7	ASSLSSYEQY
TRBV5-5	TRBJ2-5	ASSLAATSGGALETQY
TRBV18	TRBJ2-3	ASSNLESGQGTDTQY
TRBV11-2	TRBJ1-3	ASSLGQVSSGNTIY
TRBV5-8	TRBJ2-3	ASSLGTSGGTDTQY
TRBV11-2	TRBJ2-7	ASSPEGSEQY
TRBV11-1	TRBJ2-2	ASSLGSGPTGELF
TRBV5-6	TRBJ2-1	ASSLFDNEQF
TRBV6-5	TRBJ1-6	ASSYEGGGTLH
TRBV28	TRBJ1-2	ASYLAGDYGYT
TRBV6-1	TRBJ1-2	ASSEIPAGPTTTNYGYT
TRBV7-6	TRBJ2-7	ASSPGISSSYEQY
TRBV7-3	TRBJ2-1	ASSLEGGVGNEQF
TRBV2	TRBJ1-5	ASSEVLGQGARLRPQH
TRBV5-6	TRBJ1-5	ASSFGGQPQH
TRBV5-4	TRBJ2-5	ASSLYASEETQY
TRBV19	TRBJ2-6	ASSPGGSGANVLT
TRBV4-1	TRBJ2-1	ASSPGQGTYNEQF
TRBV9	-	ASSVGLAGVYEQY
TRBV18	TRBJ1-2	ASSPPLLANYGYT
TRBV6-1	TRBJ2-7	ASKRSKQSYEQY
TRBV5-1	TRBJ2-5	ASSLAGEKQETQY
TRBV28	TRBJ1-4	ASSFPRGGAATEKLF
TRBV10-3	TRBJ2-7	AISEWKTGNYEQY
TRBV29-1	TRBJ2-6	SVEDFQGSGANVLT
TRBV6-6	TRBJ1-5	ASSDDRERNQPQH
TRBV6-5	TRBJ2-7	ASSYVPGYEQY
TRBV11-2	TRBJ1-4	ASSQGPRDEKLF
TRBV2	TRBJ1-2	ASSGTGVRGYT
TRBV11-3	TRBJ2-1	ASSSRTSEGNEQF
TRBV9	TRBJ1-2	ASSPGTAFNYGYT
TRBV5-1	TRBJ1-6	ASRQRQGAQSSPLH
TRBV28	TRBJ1-6	ASRKADRGNSPLH
TRBV5-5	TRBJ2-7	ASSLVGQGAYEQY
TRBV6-1	TRBJ1-1	ASSELQGRVAF
TRBV7-2	TRBJ2-1	ASSRDRVNGNEQF
TRBV5-5	TRBJ1-6	ASSPAPGQGASSPLH